These 32 T cell receptor beta chains were sequenced from one sample in a study of a mutant IDH1 vaccine in newly diagnosed glioma. Libraries were prepared by immunoSEQ multiplex PCR; TCRdb keeps only in-frame clonotypes and omits some of them. The sample lists roughly 130,000 clones; about four fifths were seen once. Noted time point: week 11, during vaccination. One vaccine dose held 300 ug of mutant IDH1 20-mer peptide and came with topical imiquimod. For these TCRs, the target antigens are not known. Sequenced material: PBMCs, taken from a glioma patient whose treatment included an IDH1 peptide vaccine. The source is a man between 40 and 49 years old with glioma.

The genes are TRBV10-1 and TRBJ1-6; D is unclear. Trimming took off 3 bases at V and 0 bases at J, with 6 bases between the two ends. There are 15 residues in the CDR3. Germline assignment: CDR1 WNHNN and CDR2 SYGVQD (reference sequence). The CDR3: CASSDGSSYNSPLHF. In DNA form, the CDR3 reads TGCGCCAGCAGTGACGGGAGCTCCTATAATTCACCCCTCCACTTT.

The chain carries TRBV11-2 and TRBJ2-1; 9 positions match TRBD2. Trimming cost V 1 base and J 2 bases; bases outside gene matches: 3. The CDR3 loop spans 16 amino acids. Germline V gives CDR1 SGHAT, CDR2 FQNNGV. The CDR3 DNA reads as TGTGCCAGCAGCTTAGGACTAGCGGAGACCTACAATGAGCAGTTCTTC. It encodes CASSLGLAETYNEQFF.

V is TRBV27 and J is TRBJ2-1; 13 bases are a match to TRBD2. This CDR3 region has 15 residues. The V and J ends lost 5 bases and 8 bases, in that order; junction bases with no gene match: 6. Germline CDR1 is MNHEY and CDR2 is SMNVEV (reference sequence). CDR3 sequence (DNA): TGTGCCAGCAGTCTTGGGACTAGCGGGAAACATGAGCAGTTCTTC. It yields the protein CASSLGTSGKHEQFF.

The rearrangement joins TRBV7-9 to TRBJ1-1; no firm D call. The germline V and J ends were trimmed by 0 bases and 3 bases, with 8 bases remaining between them. There are 14 residues in the CDR3. Looked up from germline, CDR1 is SEHNR and CDR2 is FQNEAQ (reference sequence). CDR3 sequence (DNA): TGTGCCAGCAGCTTAGCACAGACGTACACTGAAGCTTTCTTT. Protein sequence: CASSLAQTYTEAFF.

The J gene is TRBJ2-7, the V gene TRBV19; D not certain. The CDR3 runs 14 residues. The germline CDR1 and CDR2 sequences are LNHDA and SQIVND (reference sequence). Trimming left V 4 bases short and J 3 bases short, with 13 bases between. The CDR3 protein is CASSSDIGVYEQYF. The DNA of the CDR3 is TGTGCCAGTAGTAGTGACATTGGTGTCTACGAGCAGTACTTC.

The chain recombines TRBV6-6 with TRBJ1-5; no reliable D call. This CDR3 has 15 amino acids. Trimming took off 5 bases at V and 2 bases at J, with 13 bases between the two ends. Germline V gene data show CDR1 as MNHNY and CDR2 as SVGAGI (reference sequence). CDR3 sequence: CASSPLTTGNQPQHF. DNA of the CDR3: TGTGCCAGCAGTCCGCTCACTACCGGCAATCAGCCCCAGCATTTT.

This rearrangement joins TRBV9 to TRBJ2-7; TRBD2 aligns across 13 bases. V was clipped by 4 bases and J by 3 bases; unmatched bases: 7. Germline values: CDR1 SGDLS, CDR2 YYNGEE. This CDR3 spans 16 amino acids. In DNA, the CDR3 is TGTGCCAGCAGCCTTCAGGGACTAGCGGGAAACTACGAGCAGTACTTC. Its protein product is CASSLQGLAGNYEQYF. The full variable domain, completed using reference TRBV9 and TRBJ2-7, is DSGVTQTPKHLITATGQRVTLRCSPRSGDLSVYWYQQSLDQGLQFLIQYYNGEERAKGNILERFSAQQFPDLHSELNLSSLELGDSALYFCASSLQGLAGNYEQYFGPGTRLTVT.

V and J are TRBV6-5 and TRBJ1-4; D unclear. The ends were cut back, 6 bases at V and 0 bases at J, with 8 bases in the middle. The germline V gene encodes CDR1 MNHEY and CDR2 SVGAGI. This CDR3 is 14 amino acids long. CDR3 nucleotide sequence: TGTGCCAGCAGCGGATTAGCAACTAATGAAAAACTGTTTTTT. Translation gives CASSGLATNEKLFF.

The chain uses TRBV5-4 and TRBJ2-5, with a tentative D call TRBD2 (6 bases). Germline-derived CDR1 and CDR2 are SGHNT and YYREEE (reference sequence). This CDR3 is built from 14 residues. The V gene lost 0 bases and the J gene lost 6 bases, with 12 bases spanning the gap. The CDR3 bases are TGTGCCAGCAGCTTGGCGGGGACTGGACAGACCCAGTACTTC. This gives the protein CASSLAGTGQTQYF.

V is TRBV19 and J is TRBJ2-1; TRBD1 matches at 9 bases. Germline CDR1 and CDR2: LNHDA and SQIVND (reference sequence). With V trimmed by 9 bases and J by 8 bases, 11 bases remained unmatched. The CDR3 length is 14 residues. CDR3 region: CASGDGQGFDEQFF. The CDR3 nucleotides are TGTGCCAGCGGGGACGGACAGGGGTTCGATGAGCAGTTCTTC.

The rearrangement uses TRBV7-9 and TRBJ1-1, with a tentative D call TRBD1 (5 bases). This CDR3 has 13 amino acids. Per the germline V gene, CDR1 is SEHNR and CDR2 is FQNEAQ (reference sequence). Trimming took off 5 bases at V and 3 bases at J, with 10 bases between the two ends. The CDR3: CASSPLGDTEAFF. CDR3 sequence (DNA): TGTGCCAGCAGCCCTTTAGGGGACACTGAAGCTTTCTTT.

This clone was detected a few times. J is TRBJ2-5 and V is TRBV15; 12 nucleotides match TRBD1. The germline V gene has CDR1 LNHNV and CDR2 YYDKDF (reference sequence). Losses at the gene ends were 5 bases for V and 5 bases for J; bases not matched to a gene: 12. The CDR3 totals 17 residues. CDR3 protein: CATSRLRGQGARETQYF. CDR3 bases: TGTGCCACCAGCCGCCTCAGGGGACAGGGGGCTAGGGAGACCCAGTACTTC.

V usage is TRBV7-2 and J usage is TRBJ2-1; 12 positions agree with TRBD2. J lost 7 bases, V lost 0 bases, and 1 base had no gene match. Germline loops: CDR1 SGHTA, CDR2 FQGNSA. This CDR3 region has 15 residues. CDR3 nucleotides: TGTGCCAGCAGCTTAGCCGGGACTAGCGGGAATGAGCAGTTCTTC. Translation gives CASSLAGTSGNEQFF.

This chain joins TRBV19 and TRBJ2-3; D may match TRBD1 or TRBD2 (5 bases each). Trimming removed 4 bases from V and 4 bases from J, with 15 bases in between. The germline CDR1 and CDR2 sequences are LNHDA and SQIVND (reference sequence). The CDR3 is 15 amino acids. The CDR3 DNA follows: TGTGCCAGTAGTACCGGGACGGCATGGGCAGATACGCAGTATTTT. Protein: CASSTGTAWADTQYF. Using reference TRBV19 and TRBJ2-3 for the parts outside the CDR3, the full variable domain is DGGITQSPKYLFRKEGQNVTLSCEQNLNHDAMYWYRQDPGQGLRLIYYSQIVNDFQKGDIAEGYSVSREKKESFPLTVTSAQKNPTAFYLCASSTGTAWADTQYFGPGTRLTVL.

V gene TRBV7-8 combines with J gene TRBJ2-2; 9 bases fit TRBD1. The V and J ends lost 5 bases and 8 bases, in that order; junction bases with no gene match: 9. CDR3 size: 15 residues. CDR1 and CDR2 from the germline V gene are SGHVS and FQNEAQ. Here the CDR3 reads CASSPRDRVGGELFF. In nucleotides, the CDR3 is TGTGCCAGCAGCCCTCGGGACAGGGTAGGGGGGGAGCTGTTTTTT.

This chain uses TRBV7-2 with TRBJ2-2, with unresolved D. The CDR3 runs 13 residues. V lost 5 bases and J 1 base, leaving 5 bases between the germline ends. Germline-derived CDR1 and CDR2 are SGHTA and FQGNSA. The CDR3 loop reads CASSLENTGELFF. CDR3 in DNA: TGTGCCAGCAGCCTGGAGAACACCGGGGAGCTGTTTTTT.

This chain uses TRBV29-1 with TRBJ1-4, with D perhaps TRBD1 (6 bases). Germline V CDR1 and CDR2: SQVTM, ANQGSEA. V lost 1 base to trimming and J lost 8 bases, with 17 bases between them. This CDR3 is 15 amino acids long. The CDR3 DNA sequence: TGCAGCGTTGAAGGACAGGATCGGGGATCAGAAAAACTGTTTTTT. Its protein product is CSVEGQDRGSEKLFF.

The chain joins TRBV25-1 to TRBJ2-7; a possible D gene is TRBD2 (5 bases). CDR1 and CDR2 from the germline V gene are MGHDK and SYGVNS. The CDR3 loop spans 12 amino acids. Trimming shortened V by 5 bases and J by 6 bases, and 11 bases separated the two germline ends. The CDR3 nucleotides read TGTGCCAGCAGTAGGGAGCCGAGCGAGCAGTACTTC. This gives the protein CASSREPSEQYF.

V gene TRBV7-9 combines with J gene TRBJ2-5; weak D call: TRBD2 (6 bases). V was clipped by 5 bases and J by 3 bases, with 10 bases between them. The germline gives CDR1 SEHNR, CDR2 FQNEAQ (reference sequence). The CDR3 contains 13 residues. The CDR3 sequence: CASSPRGKETQYF. CDR3 nucleotide sequence: TGTGCCAGCAGCCCCCGGGGGAAAGAGACCCAGTACTTC.

The chain carries TRBV14 and TRBJ2-1, with TRBD2 identical over 8 bases. In germline, CDR1 is SGHDN, CDR2 FVKESK. The CDR3 consists of 18 residues. Trimming removed 0 bases from V and 5 bases from J; junction bases left unmatched: 12. CDR3 sequence reads: CASSQDLFERGTDNEQFF. CDR3 bases: TGTGCCAGCAGCCAAGATCTTTTTGAGCGGGGGACCGACAATGAGCAGTTCTTC.

This clone has more than one count but fewer than ten. V and J are TRBV5-4 and TRBJ2-3, with D perhaps matching TRBD2 (7 bases). V lost 4 bases and J lost 4, with 22 bases in between. Looked up from germline, CDR1 is SGHNT and CDR2 is YYREEE (reference sequence). The CDR3 consists of 17 residues. CDR3 sequence: CASSTPLGGGLSDTQYF. CDR3 nucleotide sequence: TGTGCCAGCAGCACCCCGCTTGGGGGGGGCCTGTCAGATACGCAGTATTTT.

The gene calls are TRBV14 and TRBJ2-7; 8 bases are a match to TRBD2. Germline CDR1 is SGHDN and CDR2 is FVKESK. The CDR3 is 19 residues long. The trim removed 3 bases at V and 4 bases at J, leaving 20 bases unmatched. The CDR3 loop reads CASSQAVNPGGGLGYEQYF. CDR3 DNA: TGTGCCAGCAGCCAGGCCGTCAACCCCGGGGGGGGCCTGGGGTACGAGCAGTACTTC.

This clone was seen only once. The rearrangement links TRBV30 to TRBJ2-5; D possibly corresponds to TRBD2 (7 bases). The germline CDR1 and CDR2 sequences are GTSNPN and SVGIG (reference sequence). The CDR3 length is 13 residues. Trimming removed 1 base at V and 4 bases at J, with 10 bases between. CDR3 nucleotides: TGTGCCTGGAGTGGGGGGGGCGGAGAGACCCAGTACTTC. Its protein is CAWSGGGGETQYF.

The chain is built from TRBV4-3 and TRBJ2-3; D perhaps matches TRBD1 (7 bases). Between the trimmed V and J ends, which lost 4 bases and 2 bases, there was a span of 13 bases. The CDR3 is 15 amino acids. Germline loops: CDR1 LGHNA, CDR2 YSLEER. The DNA of the CDR3 is TGCGCCAGCAGCCCCAGGGGGGACCTCACAGATACGCAGTATTTT. Translating gives CASSPRGDLTDTQYF.

The chain combines TRBV5-5 with TRBJ1-1, with TRBD1 matching 7 bases. CDR3 size: 15 residues. From germline, CDR1 is SGHKS and CDR2 YYEKEE (reference sequence). With 4 bases clipped from V and 0 bases from J, the junction kept 6 bases outside the gene matches. This CDR3 reads CASSHTGALNTEAFF. CDR3 nucleotide sequence: TGTGCCAGCAGCCATACAGGGGCGCTGAACACTGAAGCTTTCTTT.

The J gene is TRBJ2-1, the V gene TRBV4-3; D may be TRBD1 or TRBD2 (5 bases each). V was clipped by 0 bases and J by 6 bases, with 9 bases between them. This CDR3 is 14 amino acids long. In germline, CDR1 is LGHNA, CDR2 YSLEER. DNA for the CDR3: TGCGCCAGCAGCCAAGATGAGGGGTCCAATGAGCAGTTCTTC. Residues: CASSQDEGSNEQFF.

Comment on this clone: Other DNA sequences of this sample code for an identical CDR3. This chain uses TRBV19 with TRBJ1-5; D is uncertain. Germline V gene data show CDR1 as LNHDA and CDR2 as SQIVND (reference sequence). CDR3 size: 13 residues. V lost 5 bases and J 2 bases, leaving 7 bases between the germline ends. This CDR3 reads CASSYLGNQPQHF. The CDR3 DNA reads as TGTGCCAGTAGTTACCTGGGCAATCAGCCCCAGCATTTT. The entire variable domain, with the rest obtained from reference TRBV19 and TRBJ1-5, is as follows: DGGITQSPKYLFRKEGQNVTLSCEQNLNHDAMYWYRQDPGQGLRLIYYSQIVNDFQKGDIAEGYSVSREKKESFPLTVTSAQKNPTAFYLCASSYLGNQPQHFGDGTRLSIL.

The rearrangement links TRBV11-2 to TRBJ2-3; 8 bases agree with TRBD2. The junction had 3 bases not matched to a gene; V was cut back by 0 bases and J by 1 base. The germline V gene has CDR1 SGHAT and CDR2 FQNNGV. This CDR3 region has 16 residues. The CDR3: CASSLDQAGGTDTQYF. Written as DNA, the CDR3 is TGTGCCAGCAGCTTAGATCAAGCGGGAGGCACAGATACGCAGTATTTT. The whole variable domain, remainder taken from reference TRBV11-2 and TRBJ2-3, is EAGVAQSPRYKIIEKRQSVAFWCNPISGHATLYWYQQILGQGPKLLIQFQNNGVVDDSQLPKDRFSAERLKGVDSTLKIQPAKLEDSAVYLCASSLDQAGGTDTQYFGPGTRLTVL.

This clone has just a few counts. This sequence joins TRBV29-1 and TRBJ1-1; D may be TRBD1 (6 bases). V gave up 6 bases and J gave up 5 bases, with 10 bases separating them. Germline V lookup: CDR1 SQVTM, CDR2 ANQGSEA. The CDR3 is made up of 11 amino acids. CDR3 sequence reads: CSVRGGTEAFF. CDR3 in DNA: TGCAGCGTCAGGGGAGGGACTGAAGCTTTCTTT.

V and J are TRBV4-3 and TRBJ2-2, with a possible D match to TRBD2 (7 bases). Germline V gene sequence: CDR1 LGHNA, CDR2 YSLEER. V was trimmed by 0 bases and J by 5 bases, leaving 10 bases between them. The CDR3 is made up of 15 amino acids. The CDR3 DNA follows: TGCGCCAGCAGCCAAGACGGGGGGCGGACCGGGGAGCTGTTTTTT. Amino acid sequence: CASSQDGGRTGELFF.

This clone showed up just once. The chain couples TRBV6-1 to TRBJ1-4; 9 bases match TRBD1. After removal of 6 bases from V and 5 bases from J, the junction contained 1 base not matched to a gene. The CDR3 extends over 13 amino acids. Germline assignment: CDR1 MNHNS and CDR2 SASEGT. The CDR3 bases are TGTGCCAGCAGCGGGACAGGGAATGAAAAACTGTTTTTT. Translation: CASSGTGNEKLFF.

Comments on this clone: The sample has other DNA sequences that encode this CDR3 too. The rearrangement links TRBV7-2 to TRBJ2-7; the D gene is possibly TRBD1 (6 bases). The CDR3 is 13 residues long. Trimming stripped 1 base from V and 2 bases from J, with 6 bases between. Germline CDR1 reads SGHTA; CDR2 reads FQGNSA. In DNA, the CDR3 is TGTGCCAGCAGCTTAGGGGGGCCCTACGAGCAGTACTTC. Encoded protein: CASSLGGPYEQYF. Variable domain in full (rest from reference TRBV7-2 and TRBJ2-7): GAGVSQSPSNKVTEKGKDVELRCDPISGHTALYWYRQSLGQGLEFLIYFQGNSAPDKSGLPSDRFSAERTGGSVSTLTIQRTQQEDSAVYLCASSLGGPYEQYFGPGTRLTVT.